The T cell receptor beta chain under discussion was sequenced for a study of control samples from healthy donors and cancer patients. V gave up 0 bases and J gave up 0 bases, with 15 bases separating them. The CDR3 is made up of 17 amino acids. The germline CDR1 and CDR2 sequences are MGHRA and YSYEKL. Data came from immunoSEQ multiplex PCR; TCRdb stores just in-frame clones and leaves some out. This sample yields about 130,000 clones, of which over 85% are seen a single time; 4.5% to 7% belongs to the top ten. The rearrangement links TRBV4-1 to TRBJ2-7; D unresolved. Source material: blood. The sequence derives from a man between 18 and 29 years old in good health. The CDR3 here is CASSQEINPSLSYEQYF. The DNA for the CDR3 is TGCGCCAGCAGCCAAGAGATTAACCCGTCCCTCTCCTACGAGCAGTACTTC.